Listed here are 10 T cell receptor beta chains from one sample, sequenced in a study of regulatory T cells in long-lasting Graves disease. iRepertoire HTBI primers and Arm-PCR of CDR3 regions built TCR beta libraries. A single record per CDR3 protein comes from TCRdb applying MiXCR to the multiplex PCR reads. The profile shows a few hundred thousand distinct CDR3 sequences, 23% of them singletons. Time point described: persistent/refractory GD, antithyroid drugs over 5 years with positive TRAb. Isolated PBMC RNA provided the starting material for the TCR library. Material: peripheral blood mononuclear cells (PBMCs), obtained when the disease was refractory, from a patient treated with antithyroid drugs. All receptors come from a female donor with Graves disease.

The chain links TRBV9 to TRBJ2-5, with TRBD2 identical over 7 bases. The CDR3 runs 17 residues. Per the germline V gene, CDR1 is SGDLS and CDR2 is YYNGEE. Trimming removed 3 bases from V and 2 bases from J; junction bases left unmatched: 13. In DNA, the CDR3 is TGTGCCAGCAGCGCGATGTGGGGCGGGAGAACGCAAGAGACCCAGTACTTC. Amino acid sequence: CASSAMWGGRTQETQYF.

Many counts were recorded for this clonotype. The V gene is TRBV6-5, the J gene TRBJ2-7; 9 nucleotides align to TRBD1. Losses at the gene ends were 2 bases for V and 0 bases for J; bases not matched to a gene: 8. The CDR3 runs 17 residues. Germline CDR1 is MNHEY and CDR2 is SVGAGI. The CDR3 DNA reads TGTGCCAGCAGTTACCCGAAGGACAGGGGCCACTCCTACGAGCAGTACTTC. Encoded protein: CASSYPKDRGHSYEQYF.

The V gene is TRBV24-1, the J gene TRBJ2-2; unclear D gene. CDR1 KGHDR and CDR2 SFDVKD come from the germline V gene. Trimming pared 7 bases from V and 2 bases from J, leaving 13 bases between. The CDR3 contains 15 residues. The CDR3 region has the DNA TGTGCCACCAGAGCTCACAGCGAAAACACCGGGGAGCTGTTTTTT. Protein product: CATRAHSENTGELFF.

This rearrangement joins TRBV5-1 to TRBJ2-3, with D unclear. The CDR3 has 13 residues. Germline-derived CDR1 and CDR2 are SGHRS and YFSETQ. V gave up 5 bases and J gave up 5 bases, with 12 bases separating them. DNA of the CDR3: TGCGCCAGCAGTGAAGGGCCCGAAGATACGCAGTATTTT. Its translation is CASSEGPEDTQYF.

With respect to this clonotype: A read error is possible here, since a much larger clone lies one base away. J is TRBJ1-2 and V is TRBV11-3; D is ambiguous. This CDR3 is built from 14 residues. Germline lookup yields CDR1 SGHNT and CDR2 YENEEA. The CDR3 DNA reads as TGTGCCAGCAGACAGACCTCTACGAACTATGGCTACGCCTTC. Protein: CASRQTSTNYGYAF.

CDR3 amino acids: CASSVAGREGQQFF. CDR3 bases: TGTGCCAGCAGCGTAGCTGGGCGGGAGGGCCAGCAGTTCTTC. The chain combines TRBV9 with TRBJ2-1; TRBD2 aligns across 9 bases. The CDR3 length is 14 residues. The V gene end was trimmed by 0 bases and the J gene end by 11 bases; junction bases not matched to a gene: 6. Germline CDR1 is SGDLS and CDR2 is YYNGEE. Filled out from reference TRBV9 and TRBJ2-1, the complete variable domain reads DSGVTQTPKHLITATGQRVTLRCSPRSGDLSVYWYQQSLDQGLQFLIQYYNGEERAKGNILERFSAQQFPDLHSELNLSSLELGDSALYFCASSVAGREGQQFFGPGTRLTVL.

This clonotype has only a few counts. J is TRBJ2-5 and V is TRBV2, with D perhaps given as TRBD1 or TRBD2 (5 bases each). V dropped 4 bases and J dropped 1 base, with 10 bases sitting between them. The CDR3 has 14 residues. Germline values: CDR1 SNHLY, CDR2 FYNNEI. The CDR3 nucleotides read TGTGCCAGCAGTGGCCCCGGGACCCAAGAGACCCAGTACTTC. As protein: CASSGPGTQETQYF.

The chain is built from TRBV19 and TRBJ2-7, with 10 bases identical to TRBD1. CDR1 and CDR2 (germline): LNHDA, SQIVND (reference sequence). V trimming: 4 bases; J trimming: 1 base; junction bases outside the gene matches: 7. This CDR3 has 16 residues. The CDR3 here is CASSTRWTGGSYEQYF. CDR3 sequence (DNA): TGTGCCAGTAGTACAAGGTGGACAGGGGGGTCCTACGAGCAGTACTTC.

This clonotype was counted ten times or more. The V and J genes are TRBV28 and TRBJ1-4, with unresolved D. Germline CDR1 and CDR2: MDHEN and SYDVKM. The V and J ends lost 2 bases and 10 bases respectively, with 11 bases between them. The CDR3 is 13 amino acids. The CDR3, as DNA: TGTGCCAGCAGTTTAAGCGGGGTAGGAAAACTGTTTTTT. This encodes CASSLSGVGKLFF. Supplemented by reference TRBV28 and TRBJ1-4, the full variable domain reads DVKVTQSSRYLVKRTGEKVFLECVQDMDHENMFWYRQDPGLGLRLIYFSYDVKMKEKGDIPEGYSVSREKKERFSLILESASTNQTSMYLCASSLSGVGKLFFGSGTQLSVL.

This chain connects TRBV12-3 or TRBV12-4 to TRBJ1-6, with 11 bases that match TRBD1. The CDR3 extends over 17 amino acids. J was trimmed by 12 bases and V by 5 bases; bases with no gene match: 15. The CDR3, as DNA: TGTGCCAGCAGTCGTGGGACAGGGGGACTTAAAATAAGACCCCTCCACTTT. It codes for CASSRGTGGLKIRPLHF.